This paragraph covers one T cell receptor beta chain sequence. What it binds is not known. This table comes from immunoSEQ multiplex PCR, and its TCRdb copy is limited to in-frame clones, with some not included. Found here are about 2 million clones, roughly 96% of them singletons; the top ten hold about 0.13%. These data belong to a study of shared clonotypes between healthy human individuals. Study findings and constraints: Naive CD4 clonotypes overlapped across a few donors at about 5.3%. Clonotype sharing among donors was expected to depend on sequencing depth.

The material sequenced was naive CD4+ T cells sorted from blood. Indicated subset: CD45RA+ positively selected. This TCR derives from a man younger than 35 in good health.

The CDR3 protein is CASRQQWVTDTQYF. For the CDR3, the DNA is TGTGCCAGCAGACAACAGTGGGTCACAGATACGCAGTATTTT. The chain recombines TRBV6-5 with TRBJ2-3; D uncertain. From germline, CDR1 is MNHEY and CDR2 SVGAGI. The CDR3 contains 14 residues. Trimming removed 6 bases from V and 2 bases from J, with 12 bases in between.